Following are 10 T cell receptor beta chains from one sample sequenced in a study of blood T cell repertoires in COVID-19. Clones were sequenced by immunoSEQ multiplex PCR, and TCRdb holds only the in-frame ones, with some missing. The data contain about 120,000 clones, roughly 90% of them singletons. Sequencing was performed on peripheral blood. The origin of the receptors is a man aged 45-65 years with active COVID-19.

The J gene is TRBJ2-7, the V gene TRBV19, with D perhaps matching TRBD2 (5 bases). Trimming left V 5 bases short and J 5 bases short, with 19 bases between. In germline, CDR1 is LNHDA, CDR2 SQIVND (reference sequence). The CDR3 loop spans 15 amino acids. The CDR3 DNA reads as TGTGCCAGTAGTCCCCTCCCGGGAATCCTGCACGAGCAGTACTTC. Protein product: CASSPLPGILHEQYF.

This clone was seen only once. This chain connects TRBV6-5 to TRBJ2-7, with TRBD1 identical over 7 bases. V lost 4 bases, J lost 2 bases, and 5 bases stayed unmatched. The CDR3 runs to 14 residues. CDR1 and CDR2 from the germline V gene are MNHEY and SVGAGI. CDR3 nucleotide sequence: TGTGCCAGCAGTTGGGGACAGCCCACCTACGAGCAGTACTTC. This encodes CASSWGQPTYEQYF.

This clone was observed a single time. The CDR3 reads CASSRTGTKAQEQFF. In DNA form, the CDR3 reads TGTGCCAGCAGCAGGACCGGGACTAAAGCACAAGAGCAGTTCTTC. J is TRBJ2-1 and V is TRBV7-3; TRBD2 agrees at 7 bases. Germline trimming cut 5 bases from V and 10 bases from J; bases unmatched to any gene: 14. The CDR3 has 15 amino acids. CDR1 and CDR2 (germline): SGHTA, FQGTGA. The whole variable domain, filled in from reference TRBV7-3 and TRBJ2-1, reads GAGVSQTPSNKVTEKGKYVELRCDPISGHTALYWYRQSLGQGPEFLIYFQGTGAADDSGLPNDRFFAVRPEGSVSTLKIQRTERGDSAVYLCASSRTGTKAQEQFFGPGTRLTVL.

This clone has just a few counts. V and J are TRBV6-1 and TRBJ1-1, with a possible D match to TRBD1 (6 bases). From germline, CDR1 is MNHNS and CDR2 SASEGT. The CDR3 totals 15 residues. V lost 2 bases and J 4 bases, leaving 14 bases between the germline ends. CDR3 nucleotide sequence: TGTGCCAGCAGTGAAAACAGGGTGGCGAGCACTGAAGCTTTCTTT. Translation: CASSENRVASTEAFF.

This chain links TRBV6-1 with TRBJ1-4; TRBD1 is a possible D gene (5 bases). V was clipped by 2 bases and J by 3 bases, with 13 bases between them. This CDR3 has 16 amino acids. Germline loops: CDR1 MNHNS, CDR2 SASEGT. The CDR3 DNA reads TGTGCCAGCAGTGAAACCCTCTTAGGGGCTAATGAAAAACTGTTTTTT. This sequence encodes CASSETLLGANEKLFF.

The sample holds one count of this clone. The chain links TRBV5-4 to TRBJ1-2, with 12 nucleotides matching TRBD1. Germline assignment: CDR1 SGHNT and CDR2 YYREEE (reference sequence). This CDR3 has 14 residues. Trimming took 4 bases from V and 8 from J; bases not matched to a gene: 6. The CDR3 loop is CASSMGTGGDGYTF. The CDR3 DNA sequence: TGTGCCAGCAGCATGGGGACAGGGGGCGACGGCTACACCTTC.

The genes are TRBV6-5 and TRBJ2-5; 7 nucleotides align to TRBD2. Germline CDR1 reads MNHEY; CDR2 reads SVGAGI. After removal of 1 base from V and 1 base from J, the junction contained 6 bases not matched to a gene. The CDR3 spans 16 residues. CDR3 amino acids: CASSYFSGTSQETQYF. Here the CDR3 DNA reads TGTGCCAGCAGTTACTTCAGCGGGACTTCCCAAGAGACCCAGTACTTC.

Concerning this clone: A read error may account for a junction end that differs from germline. This chain uses TRBV5-6 with TRBJ2-5; tentatively, D is TRBD1 (7 bases). Germline values: CDR1 SGHDT, CDR2 YYEEEE. The CDR3 has 12 amino acids. CDR3 sequence reads: CASSFRQGGGDF. In DNA form, the CDR3 reads TGTGCCAGCAGCTTTAGACAGGGAGGAGGAGACTTC.

As DNA, the CDR3 is TGTGCCAGTAGTCGGGGTGGGAGCAATCAGCCCCAGCATTTT. Protein product: CASSRGGSNQPQHF. The chain employs TRBV19 and TRBJ1-5; D is unresolved. This CDR3 is built from 14 residues. V dropped 5 bases and J dropped 1 base, with 9 bases sitting between them. CDR1 LNHDA and CDR2 SQIVND come from the germline V gene (reference sequence).

This clone was recorded only once. The J gene is TRBJ2-1, the V gene TRBV2; 8 bases line up with TRBD1. The germline V gene has CDR1 SNHLY and CDR2 FYNNEI. With 5 bases clipped from V and 4 bases from J, the junction kept 7 bases outside the gene matches. CDR3 length: 15 amino acids. CDR3: CASSYDRGVYNEQFF. In DNA form, the CDR3 reads TGTGCCAGCAGTTACGACAGGGGTGTATACAATGAGCAGTTCTTC. Full variable domain (outside the CDR3, taken from reference TRBV2 and TRBJ2-1): EPEVTQTPSHQVTQMGQEVILRCVPISNHLYFYWYRQILGQKVEFLVSFYNNEISEKSEIFDDQFSVERPDGSNFTLKIRSTKLEDSAMYFCASSYDRGVYNEQFFGPGTRLTVL.